A single sample is the source of the 22 T cell receptor beta chains below, sequenced in a study of blood T cell repertoires in COVID-19. The table came from immunoSEQ multiplex PCR; TCRdb's copy has only in-frame clones and leaves some out. Among 190,000 or so clones, about 77% were seen once, and the ten largest hold 2.5% to 3%. The sequencing sample was made of peripheral blood. These receptors were taken from an elderly woman with active or convalescent COVID-19.

The V gene is TRBV6-2 or TRBV6-3, the J gene TRBJ1-4; 7 bases match TRBD1. This CDR3 region has 19 residues. V was clipped by 4 bases and J by 6 bases; unmatched bases: 20. The V gene's germline CDR1 is MNHEY and CDR2 SVGEGT. The CDR3 region is CASSFSGGGQPRSDEKLFF. CDR3 DNA sequence: TGTGCCAGCAGTTTCTCCGGTGGGGGACAGCCTCGGTCGGATGAAAAACTGTTTTTT.

This clone was counted once. Other DNA sequences of this sample code for an identical CDR3. The J gene is TRBJ1-2, the V gene TRBV4-3; D is perhaps TRBD1 (5 bases). The CDR3 contains 13 residues. V dropped 0 bases and J dropped 4 bases, with 6 bases sitting between them. Germline-derived CDR1 and CDR2 are LGHNA and YSLEER. The CDR3 sequence is CASSQEGGYGYTF. CDR3 sequence (DNA): TGCGCCAGCAGCCAAGAGGGGGGCTATGGCTACACCTTC.

The J gene is TRBJ2-1, the V gene TRBV21-1; the table's D call TRBD1 went unverified against the DNA. TRBV21-1 is a documented pseudogene. The CDR3 is 18 residues long. CDR3 protein: CASSKERIDRVTYGEQFF. CDR3 sequence (DNA): TGTGCCAGCAGCAAAGAAAGGATCGACAGGGTCACCTACGGTGAGCAGTTCTTC.

This sequence joins TRBV2 and TRBJ2-5; 10 positions agree with TRBD2. The CDR3 contains 17 residues. CDR1 SNHLY and CDR2 FYNNEI come from the germline V gene. V lost 6 bases and J lost 5; bases outside the gene matches: 15. The CDR3 DNA reads TGTGCCAGCAGCCCCTCACGCAGCGGGGGGGCCGTGGAGACCCAGTACTTC. Its protein is CASSPSRSGGAVETQYF.

The CDR3 here is CASSAGQGYQPQHF. In DNA form, the CDR3 reads TGTGCCAGCAGTGCGGGACAGGGATATCAGCCCCAGCATTTT. This chain uses TRBV2 with TRBJ1-5, with 9 bases that match TRBD1. After removal of 4 bases from V and 5 bases from J, the junction contained 3 bases not matched to a gene. Germline V CDR1 and CDR2: SNHLY, FYNNEI. There are 14 residues in the CDR3. Using reference TRBV2 and TRBJ1-5 for the parts outside the CDR3, the full variable domain is EPEVTQTPSHQVTQMGQEVILRCVPISNHLYFYWYRQILGQKVEFLVSFYNNEISEKSEIFDDQFSVERPDGSNFTLKIRSTKLEDSAMYFCASSAGQGYQPQHFGDGTRLSIL.

This clone was counted a single time. CDR3 sequence: CASSTGQGENIQYF. CDR3 bases: TGTGCCAGCAGCACGGGACAGGGTGAAAACATTCAGTACTTC. The V call is TRBV7-2, the J call TRBJ2-4; 9 nucleotides match TRBD1. There are 14 residues in the CDR3. With 5 bases clipped from V and 5 bases from J, the junction kept 4 bases outside the gene matches. Germline lookup yields CDR1 SGHTA and CDR2 FQGNSA.

J is TRBJ1-6 and V is TRBV30; 7 positions match TRBD1. Germline-derived CDR1 and CDR2 are GTSNPN and SVGIG (reference sequence). CDR3 length: 16 residues. J lost 6 bases, V lost 4 bases, and 12 bases had no gene match. Here the CDR3 DNA reads TGTGCCTGGAACCCCCCCGGGACAGCATTTAATTCACCCCTCCACTTT. Its protein product is CAWNPPGTAFNSPLHF.

This rearrangement joins TRBV6-1 to TRBJ2-7, with D perhaps matching TRBD1 (6 bases). The germline CDR1 and CDR2 sequences are MNHNS and SASEGT. V lost 0 bases and J lost 2, with 17 bases in between. This CDR3 spans 17 amino acids. The CDR3 sequence: CASSEALSGAHPYEQYF. For the CDR3, the DNA is TGTGCCAGCAGTGAAGCGCTTTCAGGGGCCCATCCCTACGAGCAGTACTTC.

The chain recombines TRBV24-1 with TRBJ1-5; no clear D gene. The V end was cut by 2 bases, the J end by 6 bases, with 7 bases between. The V gene's germline CDR1 is KGHDR and CDR2 SFDVKD. The CDR3 is made up of 13 amino acids. CDR3 coding DNA: TGTGCCACCAGTGATTCGGGGTTTCAGCCCCAGCATTTT. This sequence encodes CATSDSGFQPQHF.

This sequence joins TRBV10-1 and TRBJ2-3; 8 bases match TRBD2. Germline V gene sequence: CDR1 WNHNN, CDR2 SYGVQD (reference sequence). This CDR3 is built from 16 residues. V was clipped by 0 bases and J by 4 bases; unmatched bases: 6. As DNA, the CDR3 is TGCGCCAGCAGTGAGTCTGGCGGGGGGTTGGCAGATACGCAGTATTTT. Amino acid sequence: CASSESGGGLADTQYF.

V is TRBV6-5 and J is TRBJ1-4; the match to TRBD1 covers 12 bases. CDR1 and CDR2 from the germline V gene are MNHEY and SVGAGI. The CDR3 loop spans 15 amino acids. V shed 0 bases, J shed 8 bases, and the junction held 1 base outside the gene matches. This chain's CDR3 is CASSYSGQGAEKLFF. CDR3 bases: TGTGCCAGCAGTTACTCGGGACAGGGGGCCGAAAAACTGTTTTTT.

The chain combines TRBV3-1 (or the pseudogene TRBV3-2) with TRBJ1-1; 7 bases agree with TRBD1. The CDR3 spans 15 residues. Losses at the gene ends were 3 bases for V and 1 base for J; bases not matched to a gene: 5. The V gene's germline CDR1 is LGHDT and CDR2 YNNKEL (reference sequence). The CDR3 nucleotides read TGTGCCAGCAGCCACGGTGGGACAGAGAACACTGAAGCTTTCTTT. As protein: CASSHGGTENTEAFF.

The rearrangement links TRBV19 to TRBJ1-1, with TRBD1 as a possible D gene (5 bases). The V gene lost 7 bases and the J gene lost 4 bases, with 16 bases spanning the gap. The CDR3 is 14 residues long. Germline loops: CDR1 LNHDA, CDR2 SQIVND (reference sequence). The CDR3 DNA sequence: TGTGCCAGTACTTCAGGGCGAGGCGGCACTGAAGCTTTCTTT. Amino acids: CASTSGRGGTEAFF.

This clone was detected only once. A junction boundary mismatches the germline segment, possibly from a read error. This chain joins TRBV6-5 and TRBJ2-2; D unresolved. The length of the CDR3 is 14 residues. Germline V CDR1 and CDR2: MNHEY, SVGAGI. CDR3 amino acids: CVVSIRGGTGELFF. The CDR3 DNA reads TGCGTAGTCAGCATCCGAGGTGGCACCGGGGAGCTGTTTTTT.

This clone was recorded a few times. The chain employs TRBV28 and TRBJ1-2, with D maybe TRBD1 (5 bases). The ends were cut back, 0 bases at V and 2 bases at J, with 7 bases in the middle. Germline-derived CDR1 and CDR2 are MDHEN and SYDVKM. The length of the CDR3 is 14 residues. CDR3 amino acids: CASSLWAGNYGYTF. For the CDR3, the DNA is TGTGCCAGCAGTTTATGGGCAGGGAACTATGGCTACACCTTC.

As DNA, the CDR3 is TGCGCCAGCAGCCAAGAATCCCCGGGGGGGAACACAGATACGCAGTATTTT. Residues: CASSQESPGGNTDTQYF. The chain recombines TRBV4-1 with TRBJ2-3; TRBD2 aligns across 8 bases. V gave up 0 bases and J gave up 2 bases; unmatched junction bases: 7. Germline V gene sequence: CDR1 MGHRA, CDR2 YSYEKL. This CDR3 region has 17 residues.

The CDR3 DNA reads TGTGCCAGCAGCTCCCAGATTACAACTAATGAAAAACTGTTTTTT. Its protein product is CASSSQITTNEKLFF. The chain links TRBV9 to TRBJ1-4; D uncertain. There are 15 residues in the CDR3. Germline loops: CDR1 SGDLS, CDR2 YYNGEE. With 4 bases removed from V and 0 bases from J, the gap between germline ends came to 10 bases.

The V call is TRBV19, the J call TRBJ2-7; TRBD1 aligns across 8 bases. This CDR3 has 16 amino acids. CDR1 and CDR2 (germline): LNHDA, SQIVND (reference sequence). Trimming removed 5 bases from V and 0 bases from J; junction bases left unmatched: 9. DNA for the CDR3: TGTGCCAGTAGTGACCTGGACAGGGCCAACTCCTACGAGCAGTACTTC. Amino acids: CASSDLDRANSYEQYF.

This chain connects TRBV2 to TRBJ1-4, with 8 bases lining up with TRBD1. CDR1 is SNHLY, CDR2 FYNNEI, per germline. V lost 5 bases and J lost 10; bases outside the gene matches: 3. This CDR3 spans 12 amino acids. The CDR3 protein is CASSLDRVKLFF. Here the CDR3 DNA reads TGTGCCAGCAGTCTGGACAGGGTAAAACTGTTTTTT.

This clone showed up just once. The V call is TRBV5-1, the J call TRBJ1-6; D perhaps matches TRBD1 (5 bases). The CDR3 has 14 residues. Germline CDR1 and CDR2: SGHRS and YFSETQ. V lost 8 bases, J lost 7 bases, and 16 bases lay in between. CDR3 in DNA: TGCGCCAGTCGAAAGCGGGACGGGAATTCACCCCTCCACTTT. It is translated as CASRKRDGNSPLHF. The full variable domain, completed using reference TRBV5-1 and TRBJ1-6, is KAGVTQTPRYLIKTRGQQVTLSCSPISGHRSVSWYQQTPGQGLQFLFEYFSETQRNKGNFPGRFSGRQFSNSRSEMNVSTLELGDSALYLCASRKRDGNSPLHFGNGTRLTVT.

V is TRBV29-1 and J is TRBJ1-5, with a possible D match to TRBD1 (5 bases). The V and J ends lost 0 bases and 1 base respectively, with 7 bases between them. There are 14 residues in the CDR3. Germline CDR1 SQVTM, CDR2 ANQGSEA. Here the CDR3 reads CSVEDGGSNQPQHF. CDR3 DNA sequence: TGCAGCGTTGAAGATGGGGGGAGCAATCAGCCCCAGCATTTT.

V gene TRBV11-2 combines with J gene TRBJ2-3, with 7 bases that match TRBD2. The CDR3 sequence is 15 residues long. Germline V gives CDR1 SGHAT, CDR2 FQNNGV. Losses at the gene ends were 5 bases for V and 2 bases for J; bases not matched to a gene: 7. CDR3: CASSQEAGFTDTQYF. As DNA, the CDR3 is TGTGCCAGCAGCCAAGAAGCGGGGTTCACAGATACGCAGTATTTT.